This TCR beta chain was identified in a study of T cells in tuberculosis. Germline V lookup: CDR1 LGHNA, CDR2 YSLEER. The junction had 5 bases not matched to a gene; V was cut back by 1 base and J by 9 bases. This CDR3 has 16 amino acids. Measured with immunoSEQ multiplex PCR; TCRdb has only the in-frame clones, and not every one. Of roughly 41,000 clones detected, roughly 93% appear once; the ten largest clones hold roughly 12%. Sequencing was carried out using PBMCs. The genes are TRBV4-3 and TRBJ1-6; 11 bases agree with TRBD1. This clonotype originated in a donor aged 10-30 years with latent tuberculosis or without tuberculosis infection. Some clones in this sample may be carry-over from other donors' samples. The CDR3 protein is CASSQAAGTGGSPLHF. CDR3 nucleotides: TGCGCCAGCAGCCAAGCAGCCGGGACAGGGGGTTCACCCCTCCACTTT.